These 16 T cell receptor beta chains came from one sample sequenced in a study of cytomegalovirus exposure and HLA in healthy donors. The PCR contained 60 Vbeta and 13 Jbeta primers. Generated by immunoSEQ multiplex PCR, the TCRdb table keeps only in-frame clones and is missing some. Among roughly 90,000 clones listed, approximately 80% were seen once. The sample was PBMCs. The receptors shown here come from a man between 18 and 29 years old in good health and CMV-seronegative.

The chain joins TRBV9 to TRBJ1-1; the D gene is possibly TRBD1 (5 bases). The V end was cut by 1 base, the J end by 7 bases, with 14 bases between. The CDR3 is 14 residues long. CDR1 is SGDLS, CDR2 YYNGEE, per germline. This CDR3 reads CASSVHQGEGEAFF. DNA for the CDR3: TGTGCCAGCAGCGTACATCAAGGGGAGGGTGAAGCTTTCTTT.

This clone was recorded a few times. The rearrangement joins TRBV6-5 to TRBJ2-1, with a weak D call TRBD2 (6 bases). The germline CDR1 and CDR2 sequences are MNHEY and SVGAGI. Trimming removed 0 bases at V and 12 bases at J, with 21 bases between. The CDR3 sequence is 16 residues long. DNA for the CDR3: TGTGCCAGCAGTTACTCGGAGGGCTCCTTCAGTCAAGGGCAGTTCTTC. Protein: CASSYSEGSFSQGQFF.

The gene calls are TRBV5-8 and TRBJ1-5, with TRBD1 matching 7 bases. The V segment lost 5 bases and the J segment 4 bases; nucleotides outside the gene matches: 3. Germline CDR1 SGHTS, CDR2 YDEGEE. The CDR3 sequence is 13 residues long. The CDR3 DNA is TGTGCCAGCAGGCTGACAGGGAATCAGCCCCAGCATTTT. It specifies CASRLTGNQPQHF.

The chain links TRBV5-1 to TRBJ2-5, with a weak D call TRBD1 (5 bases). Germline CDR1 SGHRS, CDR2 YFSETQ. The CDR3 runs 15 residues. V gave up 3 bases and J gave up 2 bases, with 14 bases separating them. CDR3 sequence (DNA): TGCGCCAGCAGCTCGCAGACAGCCCCTCAAGAGACCCAGTACTTC. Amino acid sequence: CASSSQTAPQETQYF.

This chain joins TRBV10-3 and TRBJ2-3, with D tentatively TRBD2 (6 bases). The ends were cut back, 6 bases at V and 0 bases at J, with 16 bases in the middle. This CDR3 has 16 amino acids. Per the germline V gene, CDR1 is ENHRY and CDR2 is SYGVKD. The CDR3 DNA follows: TGTGCCATCAGGAGGCAGGGCGCGGGGAGCACAGATACGCAGTATTTT. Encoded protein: CAIRRQGAGSTDTQYF.

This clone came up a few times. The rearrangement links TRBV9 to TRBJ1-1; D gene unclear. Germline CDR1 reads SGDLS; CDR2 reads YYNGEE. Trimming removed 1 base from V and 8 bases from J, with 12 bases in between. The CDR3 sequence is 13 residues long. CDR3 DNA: TGTGCCAGCAGCGTAATGCCCGGGAAGGAAGCTTTCTTT. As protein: CASSVMPGKEAFF.

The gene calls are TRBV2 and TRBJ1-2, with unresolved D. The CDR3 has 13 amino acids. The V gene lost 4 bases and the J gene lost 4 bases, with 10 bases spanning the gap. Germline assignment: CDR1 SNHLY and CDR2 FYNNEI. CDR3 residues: CASSGGPPYGYTF. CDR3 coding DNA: TGTGCCAGCAGTGGCGGGCCCCCCTATGGCTACACCTTC.

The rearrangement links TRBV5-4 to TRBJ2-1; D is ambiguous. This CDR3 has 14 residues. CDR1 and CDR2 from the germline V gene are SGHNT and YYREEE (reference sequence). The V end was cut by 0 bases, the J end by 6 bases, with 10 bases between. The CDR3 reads CASSLVGSPNEQFF. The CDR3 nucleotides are TGTGCCAGCAGCTTGGTGGGTAGCCCCAATGAGCAGTTCTTC.

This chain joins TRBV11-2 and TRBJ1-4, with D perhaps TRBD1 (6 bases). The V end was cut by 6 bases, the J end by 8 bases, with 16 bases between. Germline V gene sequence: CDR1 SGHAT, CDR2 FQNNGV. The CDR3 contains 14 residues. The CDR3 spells CASSFGQPIEKLFF. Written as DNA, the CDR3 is TGTGCCAGCAGTTTCGGACAGCCGATAGAAAAACTGTTTTTT. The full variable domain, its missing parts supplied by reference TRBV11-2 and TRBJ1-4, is EAGVAQSPRYKIIEKRQSVAFWCNPISGHATLYWYQQILGQGPKLLIQFQNNGVVDDSQLPKDRFSAERLKGVDSTLKIQPAKLEDSAVYLCASSFGQPIEKLFFGSGTQLSVL.

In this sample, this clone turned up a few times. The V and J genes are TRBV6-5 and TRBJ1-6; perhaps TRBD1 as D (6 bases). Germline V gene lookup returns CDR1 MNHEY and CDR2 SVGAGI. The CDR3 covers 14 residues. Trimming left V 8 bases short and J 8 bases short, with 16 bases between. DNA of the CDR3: TGTGCCAGCGCGCGAGGCAGGGGTGATTCACCCCTCCACTTT. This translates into CASARGRGDSPLHF.

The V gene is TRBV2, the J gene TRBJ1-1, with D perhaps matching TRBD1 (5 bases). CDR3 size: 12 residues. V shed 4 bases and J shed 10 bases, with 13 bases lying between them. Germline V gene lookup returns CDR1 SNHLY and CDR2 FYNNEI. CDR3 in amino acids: CASSGGGVSAFF. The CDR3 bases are TGTGCCAGCAGTGGGGGCGGGGTTTCAGCTTTCTTT.

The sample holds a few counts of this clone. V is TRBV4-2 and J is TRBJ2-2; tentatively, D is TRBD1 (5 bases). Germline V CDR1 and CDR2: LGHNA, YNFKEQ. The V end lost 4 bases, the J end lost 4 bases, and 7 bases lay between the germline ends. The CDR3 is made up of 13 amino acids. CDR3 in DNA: TGTGCCAGCAGCCCAGACAGCACCGGGGAGCTGTTTTTT. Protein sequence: CASSPDSTGELFF.

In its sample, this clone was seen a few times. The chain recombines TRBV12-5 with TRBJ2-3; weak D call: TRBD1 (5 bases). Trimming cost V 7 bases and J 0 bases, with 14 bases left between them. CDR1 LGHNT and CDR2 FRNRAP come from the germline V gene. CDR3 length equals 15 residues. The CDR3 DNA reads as TGTGCTAGTGCCCTGGGAACAGGCAGCACAGATACGCAGTATTTT. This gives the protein CASALGTGSTDTQYF.

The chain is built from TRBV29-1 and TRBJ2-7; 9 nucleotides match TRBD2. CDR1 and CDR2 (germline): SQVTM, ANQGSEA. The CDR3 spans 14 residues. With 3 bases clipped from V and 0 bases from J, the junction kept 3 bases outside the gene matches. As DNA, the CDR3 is TGCAGCGTTGACCTAGCGGGGAACTCCTACGAGCAGTACTTC. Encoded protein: CSVDLAGNSYEQYF.

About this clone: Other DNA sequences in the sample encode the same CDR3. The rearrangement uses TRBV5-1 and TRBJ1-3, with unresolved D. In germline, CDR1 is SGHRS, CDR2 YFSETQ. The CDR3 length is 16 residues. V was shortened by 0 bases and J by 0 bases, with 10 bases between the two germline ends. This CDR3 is CASSLGRANSGNTIYF. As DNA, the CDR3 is TGCGCCAGCAGCTTGGGGAGGGCCAACTCTGGAAACACCATATATTTT.

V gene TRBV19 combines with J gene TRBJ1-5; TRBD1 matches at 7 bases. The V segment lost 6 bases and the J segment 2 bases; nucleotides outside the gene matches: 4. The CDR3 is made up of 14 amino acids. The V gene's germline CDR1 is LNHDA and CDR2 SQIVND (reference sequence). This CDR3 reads CASRTGVGNQPQHF. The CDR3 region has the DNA TGTGCCAGTAGAACAGGGGTCGGCAATCAGCCCCAGCATTTT. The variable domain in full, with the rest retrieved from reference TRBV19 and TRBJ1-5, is DGGITQSPKYLFRKEGQNVTLSCEQNLNHDAMYWYRQDPGQGLRLIYYSQIVNDFQKGDIAEGYSVSREKKESFPLTVTSAQKNPTAFYLCASRTGVGNQPQHFGDGTRLSIL.